The rows below give T cell receptor beta chains drawn from one sample of a study of T cells in Graves' hyperthyroidism and ophthalmopathy. MiXCR, applied by TCRdb to the multiplex PCR reads, yields one record per CDR3 protein. Found here are 370,000 or so distinct CDR3 sequences, roughly 25% of them singletons; the top ten hold around 79%. The sample comprised blood. The receptors stem from a man between 50 and 59 years old with Graves' hyperthyroidism. Both conserved end residues are part of each CDR3. A D gene is named only where the DNA matches it firmly. Clone size is stated in some rows and not others, as once, few, many or a class when expanded.

TRBV6-5	-	-	TRBJ1-1	CASSYSADGNTEAFF	TGTGCCAGCAGTTACTCGGCGGACGGAAACACTGAAGCTTTCTTT
TRBV29-1	few	-	TRBJ1-5	CSVGHSNQPQHF	TGCAGCGTTGGCCATAGCAATCAGCCCCAGCATTTT
TRBV11-2	many	-	TRBJ2-3	CASSSGVDTQYF	TGTGCCAGCAGCTCGGGGGTAGATACGCAGTATTTT
TRBV4-2	few	TRBD2	TRBJ2-1	CASSQEQGLAGEEQFF	TGTGCCAGCAGCCAGGAACAGGGACTAGCGGGAGAGGAGCAGTTCTTC
TRBV29-1	few	TRBD2	TRBJ2-1	CSVEGGPGLAGEGYTNEQFF	TGCAGCGTTGAAGGCGGCCCGGGACTAGCGGGAGAGGGATACACGAATGAGCAGTTCTTC
TRBV3-1	-	-	TRBJ1-4	CASSQTGFRNEKLFF	TGTGCCAGCAGCCAAACTGGGTTCCGGAATGAAAAACTGTTTTTT
TRBV6-1	few	TRBD1	TRBJ2-7	CASTLQGSSYEQYF	TGTGCCAGCACACTACAGGGGAGCTCCTACGAGCAGTACTTC
TRBV12-5	few	-	TRBJ2-3	CASGSGSKLADTQYF	TGTGCTAGTGGTTCCGGGTCCAAATTGGCAGATACGCAGTATTTT
TRBV5-1	-	-	TRBJ2-3	CASSLASGWITDTQYF	TGCGCCAGCAGCTTGGCCTCGGGGTGGATCACAGATACGCAGTATTTT
TRBV5-1	-	-	TRBJ1-1	CASSDSGALNTEAFF	TGCGCCAGCAGTGATTCGGGGGCCCTGAACACTGAAGCTTTCTTT
TRBV4-1	-	-	TRBJ1-2	CASSPQGLVYGYTF	TGCGCCAGCAGCCCTCAGGGGCTGGTCTATGGCTACACCTTC
TRBV19	-	-	TRBJ2-3	CASSIVQVSTDTQYF	TGTGCCAGTAGTATAGTACAGGTTAGCACAGATACGCAGTATTTT
TRBV9	-	-	TRBJ2-7	CASIVDPGLTYEQYF	TGTGCCAGCATCGTAGACCCGGGATTAACCTACGAGCAGTACTTC
TRBV28	many	-	TRBJ2-3	CASRVSDTQYF	TGTGCCAGCAGAGTGTCAGATACGCAGTATTTT
TRBV6-1	-	TRBD1	TRBJ1-1	CASRSRGQGDTEAFF	TGTGCCAGCCGAAGCCGCGGACAGGGTGACACTGAAGCTTTCTTT
TRBV3-1	-	-	TRBJ2-1	CASSSPGLTYNEQFF	TGTGCCAGCAGCTCACCGGGACTCACCTACAATGAGCAGTTCTTC
TRBV4-1	-	TRBD1	TRBJ1-3	CASSQDGQGALGNTIYF	TGCGCCAGCAGCCAAGATGGGCAGGGGGCACTTGGAAACACCATATATTTT
TRBV3-1	few	-	TRBJ2-3	CASSPGSAGPDTQYF	TGCGCCAGCAGCCCCGGGAGCGCGGGGCCAGATACGCAGTATTTT
TRBV11-2	many	-	TRBJ2-5	CASSLDMGPRTQYF	TGTGCCAGCAGCTTAGATATGGGGCCCAGGACCCAGTACTTC
TRBV11-1	few	-	TRBJ2-7	CASSLVLGPNEQYF	TGTGCCAGCAGCTTAGTCTTAGGGCCGAACGAGCAGTACTTC
TRBV5-1	-	-	TRBJ2-3	CASSRRPSEQDTQYF	TGCGCCAGCAGCCGGCGGCCTAGCGAACAGGATACGCAGTATTTT
TRBV3-1	many	-	TRBJ1-5	CASSPRASNQPQHF	TGTGCCAGCAGCCCCCGGGCCAGCAATCAGCCCCAGCATTTT
TRBV3-1	many	-	TRBJ1-1	CASSQYRAEAFF	TGTGCCAGCAGCCAGTATAGGGCTGAAGCTTTCTTT
TRBV7-9	few	-	TRBJ2-2	CASSEGRGAPSTGELFF	TGTGCCAGCAGCGAAGGCAGGGGGGCGCCGAGCACCGGGGAGCTGTTTTTT
TRBV4-1	-	-	TRBJ2-7	CASSQEPGPGDKQYF	TGCGCCAGCAGCCAAGAGCCGGGACCAGGTGATAAGCAGTACTTC
TRBV6-1	many	TRBD2	TRBJ2-5	CASSSAGWETQYF	TGTGCCAGCAGCTCAGCGGGATGGGAGACCCAGTACTTC
TRBV7-3	-	-	TRBJ2-2	CASSLTGANTGELFF	TGTGCCAGCAGCTTAACGGGAGCGAACACCGGGGAGCTGTTTTTT
TRBV12-3/TRBV12-4	many	-	TRBJ1-1	CASGEGGTGTEAFF	TGTGCCAGCGGTGAAGGGGGAACAGGCACTGAAGCTTTCTTT
TRBV30	-	-	TRBJ2-1	CACMSLSYNERFF	TGTGCCTGCATGTCCCTCTCCTACAATGAGCGGTTCTTC
TRBV12-3/TRBV12-4	many	-	TRBJ2-3	CASKTQGQGTDTQYF	TGTGCCAGCAAGACCCAGGGGCAGGGCACAGATACGCAGTATTTT
TRBV12-3/TRBV12-4	many	TRBD2	TRBJ2-1	CASKTSGTKGEQFF	TGTGCCAGCAAAACTAGCGGGACGAAAGGTGAGCAGTTCTTC
TRBV7-3	medium-sized	-	TRBJ2-1	CASSLEGINEQFF	TGTGCCAGCAGCTTGGAGGGGATCAATGAGCAGTTCTTC
TRBV2	-	-	TRBJ1-2	CASMVRAAYGYTF	TGTGCCAGCATGGTTAGGGCGGCCTATGGCTACACCTTC
TRBV6-1	-	TRBD1	TRBJ1-5	CASTESGGAGQPQHF	TGTGCCAGTACCGAATCAGGGGGTGCAGGTCAGCCCCAGCATTTT
TRBV28	-	TRBD1	TRBJ1-5	CASSLVPGQGNQPQHF	TGTGCCAGCAGTTTGGTACCGGGACAGGGGAATCAGCCCCAGCATTTT
TRBV25-1	-	-	TRBJ2-7	CASSRAAFSYEQYF	TGTGCCAGCAGTAGGGCTGCATTCTCCTACGAGCAGTACTTC
TRBV18	-	-	TRBJ2-5	CASSPDAETLYF	TGTGCCAGCTCACCGGATGCCGAGACCCTGTACTTC
TRBV24-1	-	-	TRBJ2-1	CATSKASSYNEQFF	TGTGCCACCAGTAAGGCTAGCTCCTACAATGAGCAGTTCTTC
TRBV10-3	-	-	TRBJ1-2	CAILGGGSGYTF	TGTGCCATCCTTGGGGGGGGCTCAGGCTACACCTTC
TRBV7-9	-	TRBD2	TRBJ2-2	CASSLAASGTTGELFF	TGTGCCAGCAGCTTAGCAGCTAGCGGGACAACCGGGGAGCTGTTTTTT
TRBV12-3/TRBV12-4	-	-	TRBJ1-5	CASRGRGGPYQPQHF	TGTGCCAGCAGGGGGCGGGGAGGGCCGTATCAGCCCCAGCATTTT
TRBV6-1	-	-	TRBJ1-6	CASSPSWEGSPLHF	TGTGCCAGCAGTCCGTCATGGGAGGGTTCACCCCTCCACTTT
TRBV7-3	few	-	TRBJ2-1	CASSLRGRFNEQFF	TGTGCCAGCAGCTTAAGGGGGAGGTTCAATGAGCAGTTCTTC
TRBV12-3/TRBV12-4	few	-	TRBJ1-5	CASSLRVLEPQHF	TGTGCCAGCAGTTTACGGGTTTTGGAGCCCCAGCATTTT
TRBV27	-	TRBD1	TRBJ2-7	CASSQWDRLYEQYF	TGTGCCAGCAGTCAGTGGGACAGACTCTACGAGCAGTACTTC